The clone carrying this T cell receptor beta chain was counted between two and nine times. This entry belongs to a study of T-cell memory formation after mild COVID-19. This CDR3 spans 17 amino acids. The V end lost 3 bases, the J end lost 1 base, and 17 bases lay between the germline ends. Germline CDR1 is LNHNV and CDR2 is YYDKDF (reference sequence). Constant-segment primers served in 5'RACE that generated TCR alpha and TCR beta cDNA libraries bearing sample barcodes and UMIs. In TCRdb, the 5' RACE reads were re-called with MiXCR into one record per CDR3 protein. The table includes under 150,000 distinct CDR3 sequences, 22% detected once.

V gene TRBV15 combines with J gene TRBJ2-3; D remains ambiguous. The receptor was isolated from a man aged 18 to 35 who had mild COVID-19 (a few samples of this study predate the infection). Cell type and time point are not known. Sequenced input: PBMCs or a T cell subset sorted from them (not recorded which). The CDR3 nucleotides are TGTGCCACCAGCAGGGCGTCTTTGTATGGGGGCACAGATACGCAGTATTTT. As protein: CATSRASLYGGTDTQYF. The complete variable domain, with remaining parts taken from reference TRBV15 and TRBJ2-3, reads DAMVIQNPRYQVTQFGKPVTLSCSQTLNHNVMYWYQQKSSQAPKLLFHYYDKDFNNEADTPDNFQSRRPNTSFCFLDIRSPGLGDTAMYLCATSRASLYGGTDTQYFGPGTRLTVL.